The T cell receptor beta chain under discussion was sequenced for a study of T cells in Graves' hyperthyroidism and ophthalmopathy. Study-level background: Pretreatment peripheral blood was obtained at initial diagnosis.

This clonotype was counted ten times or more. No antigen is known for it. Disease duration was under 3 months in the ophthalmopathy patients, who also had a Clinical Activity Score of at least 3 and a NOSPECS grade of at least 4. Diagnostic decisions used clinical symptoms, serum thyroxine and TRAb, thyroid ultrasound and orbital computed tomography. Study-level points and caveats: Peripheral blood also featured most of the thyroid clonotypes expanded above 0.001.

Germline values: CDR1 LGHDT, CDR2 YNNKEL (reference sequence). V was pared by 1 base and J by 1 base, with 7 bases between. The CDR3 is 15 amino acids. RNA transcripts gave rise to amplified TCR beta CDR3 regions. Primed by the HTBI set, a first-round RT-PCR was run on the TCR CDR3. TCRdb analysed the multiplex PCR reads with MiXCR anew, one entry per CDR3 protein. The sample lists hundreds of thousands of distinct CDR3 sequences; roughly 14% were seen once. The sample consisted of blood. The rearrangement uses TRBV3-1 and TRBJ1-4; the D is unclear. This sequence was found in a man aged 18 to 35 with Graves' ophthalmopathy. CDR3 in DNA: TGTGCCAGCAGCCAAGGAGCGGGAACTAATGAAAAACTGTTTTTT. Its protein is CASSQGAGTNEKLFF.